What follows are 30 T cell receptor beta chains derived from one specimen sequenced in a study of T cell responses to AZD1222 COVID-19 vaccine. Sequenced by immunoSEQ multiplex PCR; TCRdb stores in-frame clones only, minus some. Of about 99,000 clones in the sample, 75% to 90% are singletons; the top ten hold roughly a sixth. This sample comprised peripheral blood, obtained on day 0 of AZD1222 vaccination. These receptor sequences come from an adult in good health.

The chain is built from TRBV5-1 and TRBJ2-2; 9 bases fit TRBD1. After removal of 1 base from V and 4 bases from J, the junction contained 5 bases not matched to a gene. The length of the CDR3 is 16 residues. The germline V gene has CDR1 SGHRS and CDR2 YFSETQ. The CDR3 here is CASSLRGQGSTGELFF. In DNA form, the CDR3 reads TGCGCCAGCAGCTTGAGGGGACAGGGTTCCACCGGGGAGCTGTTTTTT.

The chain joins TRBV7-6 to TRBJ1-6; 7 bases are shared with TRBD1. This CDR3 is built from 14 residues. Trimming removed 7 bases from V and 4 bases from J; junction bases left unmatched: 4. The germline gives CDR1 SGHVS, CDR2 FNYEAQ. CDR3 amino acids: CASKLGQYNSPLHF. CDR3 in DNA: TGTGCCAGCAAATTGGGACAGTATAATTCACCCCTCCACTTT.

J is TRBJ2-1 and V is TRBV6-1, with TRBD1 matching over 8 bases. The V gene's germline CDR1 is MNHNS and CDR2 SASEGT. The CDR3 contains 16 residues. V lost 0 bases to trimming and J lost 4 bases; unmatched junction nucleotides: 5. The CDR3 reads CASSEATDRDYNEQFF. DNA of the CDR3: TGTGCCAGCAGTGAAGCGACGGACAGGGATTACAATGAGCAGTTCTTC.

J is TRBJ1-5 and V is TRBV19, with a weak D call TRBD1 (5 bases). The V gene lost 4 bases and the J gene lost 4 bases, with 11 bases spanning the gap. In germline, CDR1 is LNHDA, CDR2 SQIVND (reference sequence). The CDR3 loop spans 14 amino acids. For the CDR3, the DNA is TGTGCCAGTAGTAACCAGGGCCAAAATCAGCCCCAGCATTTT. This encodes CASSNQGQNQPQHF. Using reference TRBV19 and TRBJ1-5 for the parts outside the CDR3, the full variable domain is DGGITQSPKYLFRKEGQNVTLSCEQNLNHDAMYWYRQDPGQGLRLIYYSQIVNDFQKGDIAEGYSVSREKKESFPLTVTSAQKNPTAFYLCASSNQGQNQPQHFGDGTRLSIL.

The J gene is TRBJ1-2, the V gene TRBV14; 8 nucleotides line up with TRBD1. Trimming removed 4 bases from V and 4 bases from J; junction bases left unmatched: 8. The CDR3 extends over 15 amino acids. In germline, CDR1 is SGHDN, CDR2 FVKESK. CDR3 region: CASSRDRGLSYGYTF. In DNA form, the CDR3 reads TGTGCCAGCAGCCGCGACAGGGGACTGAGCTATGGCTACACCTTC. Filled out from reference TRBV14 and TRBJ1-2, the complete variable domain reads EAGVTQFPSHSVIEKGQTVTLRCDPISGHDNLYWYRRVMGKEIKFLLHFVKESKQDESGMPNNRFLAERTGGTYSTLKVQPAELEDSGVYFCASSRDRGLSYGYTFGSGTRLTVV.

The chain couples TRBV6-2 or TRBV6-3 to TRBJ2-4; D uncertain. The V and J ends lost 6 bases and 0 bases respectively, with 18 bases between them. The CDR3 consists of 17 residues. Germline CDR1 is MNHEY and CDR2 is SVGEGT. The CDR3 DNA is TGTGCCAGCAGCCCCCGAAGGGTTTTACTAGCCAAAAACATTCAGTACTTC. It is translated as CASSPRRVLLAKNIQYF.

The chain employs TRBV5-1 and TRBJ2-4; 7 bases are shared with TRBD2. Germline CDR1 reads SGHRS; CDR2 reads YFSETQ. The CDR3 consists of 14 residues. The V segment lost 0 bases and the J segment 8 bases; nucleotides outside the gene matches: 5. The CDR3 reads CASSLVGRADIQYF. CDR3 sequence (DNA): TGCGCCAGCAGCTTGGTGGGGAGGGCGGACATTCAGTACTTC.

CDR3 in amino acids: CASSGTSNYEQYF. CDR3 DNA: TGTGCCAGCAGCGGGACTAGCAACTACGAGCAGTACTTC. This chain links TRBV9 with TRBJ2-7, with 8 bases fitting TRBD2. After removal of 3 bases from V and 3 bases from J, the junction contained 2 bases not matched to a gene. CDR3 length equals 13 residues. Germline lookup yields CDR1 SGDLS and CDR2 YYNGEE.

As DNA, the CDR3 is TGTGCCACCAGCAGAGATCTGGTCGGGACAGCCGAGCAGTACTTC. This encodes CATSRDLVGTAEQYF. This sequence joins TRBV15 and TRBJ2-7; 7 nucleotides match TRBD1. V lost 0 bases, J lost 6 bases, and 8 bases stayed unmatched. The CDR3 contains 15 residues. Germline V gene lookup returns CDR1 LNHNV and CDR2 YYDKDF (reference sequence).

This chain uses TRBV9 with TRBJ2-2, with 12 nucleotides matching TRBD2. Unmatched junction bases numbered 6, after V lost 1 base and J lost 2 bases. CDR1 and CDR2 from the germline V gene are SGDLS and YYNGEE. The CDR3 spans 18 residues. The CDR3 DNA follows: TGTGCCAGCAGCGTAAATCCTAGCGGGGGGGCAAACACCGGGGAGCTGTTTTTT. This encodes CASSVNPSGGANTGELFF.

The chain joins TRBV6-2 or TRBV6-3 to TRBJ1-1; D is uncertain. Germline V gene lookup returns CDR1 MNHEY and CDR2 SVGEGT. This CDR3 has 11 amino acids. V lost 5 bases to trimming and J lost 10 bases, with 11 bases between them. The CDR3 is CASSRGWGAFF. The CDR3 DNA follows: TGTGCCAGCAGTCGGGGATGGGGAGCTTTCTTT.

V gene TRBV29-1 combines with J gene TRBJ1-1; D ambiguous. Germline CDR1 reads SQVTM; CDR2 reads ANQGSEA. The CDR3 has 13 amino acids. Trimming left V 3 bases short and J 4 bases short, with 12 bases between. The CDR3 loop is CSVEGTHLTEAFF. The CDR3 coding sequence is TGCAGCGTTGAGGGCACCCACCTCACTGAAGCTTTCTTT.

The chain couples TRBV5-1 to TRBJ2-1, with D unresolved. Germline V gene lookup returns CDR1 SGHRS and CDR2 YFSETQ. CDR3 length: 13 residues. The ends were cut back, 0 bases at V and 7 bases at J, with 8 bases in the middle. The CDR3 DNA sequence: TGCGCCAGCAGCTTGGAAGTGCAGAATGAGCAGTTCTTC. Translating it yields CASSLEVQNEQFF.

This chain links TRBV9 with TRBJ1-2; the D gene is possibly TRBD1 (6 bases). The CDR3 spans 14 residues. V lost 3 bases and J 2 bases, leaving 11 bases between the germline ends. The germline gives CDR1 SGDLS, CDR2 YYNGEE. The CDR3 protein is CASSAPRGNYGYTF. As DNA, the CDR3 is TGTGCCAGCAGCGCCCCGAGGGGGAACTATGGCTACACCTTC.

This chain links TRBV4-1 with TRBJ2-7; a possible D gene is TRBD2 (5 bases). Between the trimmed V and J ends, which lost 0 bases and 7 bases, there was a span of 16 bases. Germline lookup yields CDR1 MGHRA and CDR2 YSYEKL. This CDR3 has 15 amino acids. Written as DNA, the CDR3 is TGCGCCAGCAGCCAAGACATGGCCCCTCGGAGGGAGCAGTACTTC. Its translation is CASSQDMAPRREQYF.

In its sample, this clone was seen once. The rearrangement joins TRBV11-2 to TRBJ2-7; a weak D match, TRBD2 (5 bases). The CDR3 has 13 residues. CDR1 and CDR2 from the germline V gene are SGHAT and FQNNGV. Trimming took 0 bases from V and 7 from J, leaving 10 bases between them. The CDR3 spells CASSLDHGVEQYF. The CDR3 bases are TGTGCCAGCAGCTTAGATCACGGGGTTGAGCAGTACTTC.

The chain carries TRBV5-4 and TRBJ1-6; the D gene is possibly TRBD1 (5 bases). The V gene's germline CDR1 is SGHNT and CDR2 YYREEE (reference sequence). V lost 1 base and J lost 7, with 12 bases in between. There are 15 residues in the CDR3. CDR3 coding DNA: TGTGCCAGCAGCTTGATGCAGGGCGGCAATTCACCCCTCCACTTT. It codes for CASSLMQGGNSPLHF.

This clone was observed a few times. The chain has TRBV27 and TRBJ1-5; 11 bases are shared with TRBD1. CDR1 is MNHEY, CDR2 SMNVEV, per germline (reference sequence). The J segment lost 7 bases and the V segment lost 4 bases, leaving 3 bases of the junction unmatched. This CDR3 comprises 14 residues. CDR3 in amino acids: CASSWTGGQQPQHF. As DNA, the CDR3 is TGTGCCAGCAGTTGGACAGGGGGCCAGCAGCCCCAGCATTTT.

V and J are TRBV6-1 and TRBJ1-2; TRBD1 matches at 10 bases. V lost 1 base, J lost 4 bases, and 3 bases stayed unmatched. CDR1 is MNHNS, CDR2 SASEGT, per germline. This CDR3 has 15 residues. CDR3 nucleotide sequence: TGTGCCAGCAGTGAAGTTAGGACAGGGGGCTATGGCTACACCTTC. It translates to CASSEVRTGGYGYTF.

This chain links TRBV5-5 with TRBJ2-7; TRBD2 is a possible D gene (5 bases). This CDR3 comprises 15 residues. CDR1 SGHKS and CDR2 YYEKEE come from the germline V gene (reference sequence). Trimming removed 0 bases at V and 2 bases at J, with 12 bases between. CDR3 nucleotides: TGTGCCAGCAGCTTGGCGGTTGCCGGGACCTACGAGCAGTACTTC. Translating it yields CASSLAVAGTYEQYF. The entire variable domain, with the rest obtained from reference TRBV5-5 and TRBJ2-7, is as follows: DAGVTQSPTHLIKTRGQQVTLRCSPISGHKSVSWYQQVLGQGPQFIFQYYEKEERGRGNFPDRFSARQFPNYSSELNVNALLLGDSALYLCASSLAVAGTYEQYFGPGTRLTVT.

This clone was seen just once. The V gene is TRBV18, the J gene TRBJ1-1; D is possibly TRBD1 (5 bases). Germline values: CDR1 KGHSH, CDR2 LQKENI. Between the trimmed V and J ends, which lost 5 bases and 1 base, there was a span of 14 bases. The CDR3 is 15 amino acids. The CDR3: CASSVSAGENTEAFF. The CDR3 region has the DNA TGTGCCAGCTCAGTCTCGGCGGGGGAGAACACTGAAGCTTTCTTT. Based on the CDR3 plus reference TRBV18 and TRBJ1-1, the full variable domain is NAGVMQNPRHLVRRRGQEARLRCSPMKGHSHVYWYRQLPEEGLKFMVYLQKENIIDESGMPKERFSAEFPKEGPSILRIQQVVRGDSAAYFCASSVSAGENTEAFFGQGTRLTVV.

The chain joins TRBV30 to TRBJ2-3; TRBD2 matches 12 bases. The CDR3 runs to 15 residues. Unmatched junction bases numbered 4, after V lost 2 bases and J lost 4 bases. Looked up from germline, CDR1 is GTSNPN and CDR2 is SVGIG (reference sequence). CDR3 bases: TGTGCCTGGAGTCGACTAGCGGGGGAACCAGATACGCAGTATTTT. Residues: CAWSRLAGEPDTQYF.

V is TRBV14 and J is TRBJ2-3; possible D gene TRBD1, 5 bases. V was cut by 4 bases and J by 2 bases, with 10 bases left in between. This CDR3 spans 14 amino acids. CDR1 and CDR2 from the germline V gene are SGHDN and FVKESK. The CDR3 bases are TGTGCCAGCAGCCTTATCAGGGACACAGATACGCAGTATTTT. Amino acid sequence: CASSLIRDTDTQYF.

The chain has TRBV5-5 and TRBJ2-7; TRBD1 matches 9 bases. This CDR3 comprises 15 residues. Germline values: CDR1 SGHKS, CDR2 YYEKEE (reference sequence). V gave up 3 bases and J gave up 2 bases; unmatched junction bases: 6. The chain's CDR3 is CASSYGTGPPYEQYF. The CDR3 DNA is TGTGCCAGCAGCTATGGGACAGGGCCCCCCTACGAGCAGTACTTC.

This clone occurred once. V usage is TRBV7-3 and J usage is TRBJ2-2, with D possibly TRBD1 on 5 matching bases. The V end lost 3 bases, the J end lost 3 bases, and 11 bases lay between the germline ends. CDR3 length: 15 residues. Germline V gene lookup returns CDR1 SGHTA and CDR2 FQGTGA. CDR3 DNA sequence: TGTGCCAGCAGCTTCCAGGGCTGGGACACCGGGGAGCTGTTTTTT. Protein: CASSFQGWDTGELFF.

The chain carries TRBV2 and TRBJ1-2, with D tentatively TRBD1 (6 bases). CDR1 and CDR2 (germline): SNHLY, FYNNEI. This CDR3 region has 14 residues. The ends were cut back, 6 bases at V and 5 bases at J, with 16 bases in the middle. The DNA of the CDR3 is TGTGCCAGCAGACTCAACGGGGACATATATGGCTACACCTTC. This gives the protein CASRLNGDIYGYTF.

This clone occurred a few times. The V and J genes are TRBV6-5 and TRBJ2-1, with TRBD1 identical over 7 bases. The CDR3 consists of 13 residues. Germline loops: CDR1 MNHEY, CDR2 SVGAGI. With V trimmed by 4 bases and J by 5 bases, 2 bases remained unmatched. CDR3 protein: CASSWGTDNEQFF. In DNA, the CDR3 is TGTGCCAGCAGTTGGGGGACAGACAATGAGCAGTTCTTC.

Concerning this clone itself: The conserved closing phenylalanine or tryptophan is absent in this CDR3, likely reflecting a read error. Because the CDR3's place on the DNA is in doubt, the DNA is left out and the CDR3 is given as listed by TCRdb. J is TRBJ1-6 and V is TRBV21-1. TRBV21-1 is marked as a pseudogene. A total of 13 residues make up the CDR3, ends included. The CDR3 region is CASLEGSNSPLHL.

This chain connects TRBV5-1 to TRBJ1-4, with D unresolved. The CDR3 loop spans 13 amino acids. The V gene lost 5 bases and the J gene lost 0 bases, with 5 bases spanning the gap. Looked up from germline, CDR1 is SGHRS and CDR2 is YFSETQ. The CDR3 spells CASRPTTNEKLFF. DNA of the CDR3: TGCGCCAGCAGACCCACAACTAATGAAAAACTGTTTTTT. Combining the CDR3 with reference TRBV5-1 and TRBJ1-4 gives the whole variable domain KAGVTQTPRYLIKTRGQQVTLSCSPISGHRSVSWYQQTPGQGLQFLFEYFSETQRNKGNFPGRFSGRQFSNSRSEMNVSTLELGDSALYLCASRPTTNEKLFFGSGTQLSVL.

The gene calls are TRBV5-4 and TRBJ2-1; 10 nucleotides agree with TRBD2. V lost 2 bases, J lost 5 bases, and 1 base stayed unmatched. This CDR3 contains 14 residues. Looked up from germline, CDR1 is SGHNT and CDR2 is YYREEE (reference sequence). This CDR3 is CASSFGLADNEQFF. CDR3 in DNA: TGTGCCAGCAGCTTCGGACTAGCGGACAATGAGCAGTTCTTC.